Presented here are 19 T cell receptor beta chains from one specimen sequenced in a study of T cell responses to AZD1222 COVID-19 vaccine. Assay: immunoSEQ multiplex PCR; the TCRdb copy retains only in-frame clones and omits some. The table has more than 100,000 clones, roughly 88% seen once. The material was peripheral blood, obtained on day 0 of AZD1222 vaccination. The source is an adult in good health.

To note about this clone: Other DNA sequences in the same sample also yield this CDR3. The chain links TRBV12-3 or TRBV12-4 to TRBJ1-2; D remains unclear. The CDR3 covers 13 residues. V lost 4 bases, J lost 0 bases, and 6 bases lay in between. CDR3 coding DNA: TGTGCCAGCAGTTCCCCCCCTAACTATGGCTACACCTTC. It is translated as CASSSPPNYGYTF.

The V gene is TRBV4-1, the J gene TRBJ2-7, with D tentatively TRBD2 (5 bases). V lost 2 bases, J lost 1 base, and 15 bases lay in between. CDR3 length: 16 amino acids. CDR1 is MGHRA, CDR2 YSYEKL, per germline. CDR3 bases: TGCGCCAGCAGCCAATCCCCCTCACTAGTTTCCTACGAGCAGTACTTC. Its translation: CASSQSPSLVSYEQYF.

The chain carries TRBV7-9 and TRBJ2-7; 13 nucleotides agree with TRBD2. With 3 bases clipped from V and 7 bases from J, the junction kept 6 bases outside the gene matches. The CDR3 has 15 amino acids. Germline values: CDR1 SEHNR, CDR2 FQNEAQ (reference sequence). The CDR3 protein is CASSFGLAGVDEQYF. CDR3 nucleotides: TGTGCCAGCAGCTTTGGACTAGCGGGGGTGGATGAGCAGTACTTC.

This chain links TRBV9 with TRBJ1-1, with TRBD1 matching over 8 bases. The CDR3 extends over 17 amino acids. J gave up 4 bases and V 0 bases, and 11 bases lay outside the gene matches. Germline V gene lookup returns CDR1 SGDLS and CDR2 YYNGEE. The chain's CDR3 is CASSVGRGRVGSTEAFF. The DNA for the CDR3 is TGTGCCAGCAGCGTAGGCAGGGGGCGCGTGGGATCCACTGAAGCTTTCTTT.

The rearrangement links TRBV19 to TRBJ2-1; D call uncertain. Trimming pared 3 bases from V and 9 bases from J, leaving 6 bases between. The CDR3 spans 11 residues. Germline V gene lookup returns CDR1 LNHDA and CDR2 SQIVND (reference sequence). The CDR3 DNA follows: TGTGCCAGTAGTATGTTAGGTGAGCAGTTCTTC. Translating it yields CASSMLGEQFF.

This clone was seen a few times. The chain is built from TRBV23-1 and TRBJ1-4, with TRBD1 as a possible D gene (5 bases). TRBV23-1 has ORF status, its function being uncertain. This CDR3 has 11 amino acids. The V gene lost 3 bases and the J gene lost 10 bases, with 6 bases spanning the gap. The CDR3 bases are TGCGCCAGCAGTCAGGGGGGAAAACTGTTTTTT. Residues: CASSQGGKLFF.

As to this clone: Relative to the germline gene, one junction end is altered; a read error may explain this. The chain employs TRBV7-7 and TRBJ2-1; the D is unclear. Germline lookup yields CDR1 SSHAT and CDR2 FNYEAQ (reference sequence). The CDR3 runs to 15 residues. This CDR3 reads CASSPDLKAYNEQFF. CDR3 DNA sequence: TGTGCTAGCAGCCCCGATTTGAAGGCCTACAATGAGCAGTTCTTC.

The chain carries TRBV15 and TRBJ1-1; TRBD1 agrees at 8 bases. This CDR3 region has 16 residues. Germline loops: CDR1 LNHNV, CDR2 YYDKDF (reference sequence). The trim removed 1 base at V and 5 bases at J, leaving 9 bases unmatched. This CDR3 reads CATSRAARGQGTEAFF. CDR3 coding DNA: TGTGCCACCAGCAGAGCTGCCAGGGGGCAGGGGACTGAAGCTTTCTTT.

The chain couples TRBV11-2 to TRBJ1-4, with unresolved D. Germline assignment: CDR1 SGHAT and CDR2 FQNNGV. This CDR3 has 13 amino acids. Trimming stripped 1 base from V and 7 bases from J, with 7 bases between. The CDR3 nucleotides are TGTGCCAGCAGCTTAGGCGGAGGTGAAAAACTGTTTTTT. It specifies CASSLGGGEKLFF.

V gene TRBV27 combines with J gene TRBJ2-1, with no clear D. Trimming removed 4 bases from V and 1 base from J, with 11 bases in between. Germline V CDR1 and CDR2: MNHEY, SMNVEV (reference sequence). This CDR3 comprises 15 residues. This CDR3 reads CASSSPQYSYNEQFF. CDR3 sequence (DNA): TGTGCCAGCAGTTCTCCTCAGTATTCCTACAATGAGCAGTTCTTC.

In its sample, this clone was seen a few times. DNA of the CDR3: TGTGCCAGCAGCCCACCCGGGGGCGAGCAGTACTTC. Its protein is CASSPPGGEQYF. The V gene is TRBV7-3, the J gene TRBJ2-7, with TRBD2 as a possible D gene (6 bases). CDR1 is SGHTA and CDR2 is FQGTGA in the germline V gene. The CDR3 spans 12 residues. The germline V and J ends were trimmed by 5 bases and 6 bases, with 11 bases remaining between them.

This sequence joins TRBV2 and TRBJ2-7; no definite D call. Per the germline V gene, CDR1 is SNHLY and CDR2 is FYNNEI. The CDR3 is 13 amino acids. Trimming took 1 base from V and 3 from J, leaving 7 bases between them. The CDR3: CASSEGFRYEQYF. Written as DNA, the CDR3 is TGTGCCAGCAGTGAAGGGTTTCGCTACGAGCAGTACTTC.

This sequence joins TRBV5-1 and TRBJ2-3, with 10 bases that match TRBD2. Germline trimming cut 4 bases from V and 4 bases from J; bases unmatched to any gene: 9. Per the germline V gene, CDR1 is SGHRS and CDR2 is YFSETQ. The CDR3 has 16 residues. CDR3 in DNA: TGCGCCAGCAGCAGTCAGCGGGGGGGCAAAGCAGATACGCAGTATTTT. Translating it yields CASSSQRGGKADTQYF. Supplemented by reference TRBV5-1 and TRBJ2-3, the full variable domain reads KAGVTQTPRYLIKTRGQQVTLSCSPISGHRSVSWYQQTPGQGLQFLFEYFSETQRNKGNFPGRFSGRQFSNSRSEMNVSTLELGDSALYLCASSSQRGGKADTQYFGPGTRLTVL.

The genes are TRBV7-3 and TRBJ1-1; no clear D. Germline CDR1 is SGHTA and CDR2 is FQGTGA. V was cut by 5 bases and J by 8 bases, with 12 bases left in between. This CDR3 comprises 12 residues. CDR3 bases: TGTGCCAGCAGCCAAGAGAAGGGAGAAGCTTTCTTT. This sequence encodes CASSQEKGEAFF.

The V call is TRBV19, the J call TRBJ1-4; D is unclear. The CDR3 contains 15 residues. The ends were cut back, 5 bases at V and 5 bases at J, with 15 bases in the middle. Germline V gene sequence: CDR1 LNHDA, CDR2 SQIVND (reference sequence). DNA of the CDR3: TGTGCCAGTAGTCCCCTCAACACCCTAAATGAAAAACTGTTTTTT. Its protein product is CASSPLNTLNEKLFF.

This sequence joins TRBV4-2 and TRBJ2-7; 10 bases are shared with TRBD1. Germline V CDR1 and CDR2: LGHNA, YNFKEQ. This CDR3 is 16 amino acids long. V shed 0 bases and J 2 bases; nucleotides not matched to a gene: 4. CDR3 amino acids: CASSQDGGQGPYEQYF. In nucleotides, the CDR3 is TGTGCCAGCAGCCAAGATGGGGGACAGGGGCCCTACGAGCAGTACTTC.

DNA for the CDR3: TGTGCCAGCTCACCATCGGGAAACCCTAATGAAAAACTGTTTTTT. Translated, it gives CASSPSGNPNEKLFF. This chain links TRBV18 with TRBJ1-4; the D is unclear. This CDR3 is 15 amino acids long. In germline, CDR1 is KGHSH, CDR2 LQKENI. V was clipped by 2 bases and J by 3 bases, with 10 bases between them.

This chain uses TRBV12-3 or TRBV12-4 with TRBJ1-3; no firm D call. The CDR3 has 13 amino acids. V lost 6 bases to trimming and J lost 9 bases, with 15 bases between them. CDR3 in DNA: TGTGCCAGCAGCGAAACGGTAAAAGGCACCATATATTTT. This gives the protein CASSETVKGTIYF.

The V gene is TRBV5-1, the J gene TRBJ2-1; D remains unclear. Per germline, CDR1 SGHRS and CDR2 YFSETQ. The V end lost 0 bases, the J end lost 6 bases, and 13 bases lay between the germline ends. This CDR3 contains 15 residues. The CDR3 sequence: CASSLGAGDSNEQFF. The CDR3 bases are TGCGCCAGCAGCTTGGGTGCAGGAGATAGCAATGAGCAGTTCTTC. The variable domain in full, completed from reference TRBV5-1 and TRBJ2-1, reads KAGVTQTPRYLIKTRGQQVTLSCSPISGHRSVSWYQQTPGQGLQFLFEYFSETQRNKGNFPGRFSGRQFSNSRSEMNVSTLELGDSALYLCASSLGAGDSNEQFFGPGTRLTVL.